The rows below give T cell receptor beta chains drawn from one sample of a study of PD-1 blockade in classical Hodgkin lymphoma. Clones were read by immunoSEQ multiplex PCR, and TCRdb kept only the in-frame ones, dropping some. The data contain about 110,000 clones, roughly 90% of them singletons. Here the sequenced sample was peripheral blood mononuclear cells (PBMCs), taken before the fourth cycle of nivolumab. The receptors stem from a human donor with classical Hodgkin lymphoma. CDR3s include the opening cysteine and the closing phenylalanine or tryptophan. The order of the fields is V gene, D gene, CDR3 protein. D genes are given only for firm matches.

TRBV6-5,-,CASSYHRGRWYF
TRBV19,TRBD1,CASSPATGGTYGYTF
TRBV11-2,TRBD2,CASSLTLLSKREGYEQYF
TRBV6-4,-,CASSEGPSNTEAFF
TRBV14,-,CASSQDRRVRETQYF
TRBV10-3,-,CAISENDLPYGYTF
TRBV7-2,-,CASSPDRSSYEQYF
TRBV18,TRBD1,CASSPGTGTLGRNEQYF
TRBV7-2,-,CASSLGGPLETQYF
TRBV4-1,TRBD1,CASSQDEGALAKNIQYF
TRBV6-5,-,CASRPGGRSREQYF
TRBV6-4,-,CASSEQGTGELFF
TRBV28,TRBD1,CASSQSGSYRGKEKLFF
TRBV20-1,-,CSASYEQYF
TRBV27,-,CASSPLGGANEKLFF